These 24 T cell receptor beta chains share one sample of origin, sequenced in a study of vaccination and CD4 T cells after COVID-19 (dated by TCRdb to the early 2020s). The label giving this sample's treatment or condition can be read as: approximately 9-day PBMC culture with coronavirus spike peptide pools or control peptides (ViraFEST assay). The antigens these receptors bind are not known. The library was prepared using PCR. TCRdb lists the instrument as Illumina iSeq 100. DNA from cultured CD4+ T cells underwent TCR sequencing with the Oncomine TCR Beta short-read assay at the Johns Hopkins FTIC core. Using fastp trimming at Q25 and MiXCR clonotype assembly, TCRdb reanalyzed the public sequencing data and kept in-frame beta chains. Every entry covers one CDR3 protein and lists the most common genes and DNA from its rows. The sample table shows 10,000 to 15,000 distinct CDR3 sequences, and around half are seen once. Over 10% of the sample is taken by the ten largest.

The sequenced sample was CD4+ T cells from blood, cultured in vitro. These receptors all stem from a human donor who had recovered from COVID-19.

The genes are TRBV6-2 or TRBV6-3 and TRBJ1-2; no reliable D call. The V gene's germline CDR1 is MNHEY and CDR2 SVGEGT. Between the trimmed V and J ends, which lost 2 bases and 11 bases, there was a span of 12 bases. The CDR3 consists of 12 residues. CDR3 loop: CASSYAGIEYTF. The CDR3 DNA sequence: TGTGCCAGCAGTTACGCGGGGATCGAATACACCTTC.

V is TRBV6-1 and J is TRBJ2-7; D is perhaps TRBD1 (6 bases). Germline V CDR1 and CDR2: MNHNS, SASEGT. This CDR3 region has 13 residues. Between the trimmed V and J ends, which lost 8 bases and 6 bases, there was a span of 17 bases. CDR3 bases: TGTGCCAGCTCGCTGGGCCAGGGGCTCGAGCAGTACTTC. As protein: CASSLGQGLEQYF.

Written as DNA, the CDR3 is TGTGCCACCAGCAGAGATGGAGGCCTCATGCGGACTAATGAAAAACTGTTTTTT. It is translated as CATSRDGGLMRTNEKLFF. The chain couples TRBV15 to TRBJ1-4; the D is unclear. The V gene's germline CDR1 is LNHNV and CDR2 YYDKDF (reference sequence). This CDR3 spans 18 amino acids. V lost 0 bases, J lost 2 bases, and 16 bases lay in between. The entire variable domain, with the rest obtained from reference TRBV15 and TRBJ1-4, is as follows: DAMVIQNPRYQVTQFGKPVTLSCSQTLNHNVMYWYQQKSSQAPKLLFHYYDKDFNNEADTPDNFQSRRPNTSFCFLDIRSPGLGDTAMYLCATSRDGGLMRTNEKLFFGSGTQLSVL.

The chain joins TRBV19 to TRBJ2-5, with TRBD1 matching over 8 bases. Germline V gene lookup returns CDR1 LNHDA and CDR2 SQIVND (reference sequence). The CDR3 is 14 residues long. Trimming at V came to 6 bases and at J to 5 bases, leaving 8 bases not matched to a gene. The chain's CDR3 is CASRRAGGSETQYF. CDR3 DNA: TGTGCCAGTAGGCGGGCAGGGGGCAGCGAGACCCAGTACTTC. Full variable domain (outside the CDR3, taken from reference TRBV19 and TRBJ2-5): DGGITQSPKYLFRKEGQNVTLSCEQNLNHDAMYWYRQDPGQGLRLIYYSQIVNDFQKGDIAEGYSVSREKKESFPLTVTSAQKNPTAFYLCASRRAGGSETQYFGPGTRLLVL.

V usage is TRBV7-2 and J usage is TRBJ1-2; D call uncertain. Trimming removed 1 base from V and 0 bases from J, with 3 bases in between. From germline, CDR1 is SGHTA and CDR2 FQGNSA. CDR3 length: 13 amino acids. Written as DNA, the CDR3 is TGTGCCAGCAGCTTAGGGGCTAACTATGGCTACACCTTC. Protein product: CASSLGANYGYTF.

The chain uses TRBV6-5 and TRBJ2-7; TRBD2 aligns across 12 bases. Germline CDR1 and CDR2: MNHEY and SVGAGI. This CDR3 comprises 17 residues. V dropped 2 bases and J dropped 4; count of bases not matched to a gene: 9. CDR3 DNA: TGTGCCAGCAGTTACGGACTAGCGGGGTCTCTCCTATACGAGCAGTACTTC. This codes for CASSYGLAGSLLYEQYF.

The chain uses TRBV5-8 and TRBJ2-7; D tentatively reads TRBD1 or TRBD2 (5 bases each). The CDR3 totals 15 residues. Germline values: CDR1 SGHTS, CDR2 YDEGEE. V was pared by 3 bases and J by 1 base, with 14 bases between. The CDR3 protein is CASSSLAGASYEQYF. For the CDR3, the DNA is TGTGCCAGCAGCTCGCTAGCCGGGGCTTCCTACGAGCAGTACTTC.

V usage is TRBV4-1 and J usage is TRBJ2-7; D gene unclear. Germline V gives CDR1 MGHRA, CDR2 YSYEKL. The ends were cut back, 0 bases at V and 0 bases at J, with 9 bases in the middle. This CDR3 contains 15 residues. The CDR3 loop reads CASSQERRSSYEQYF. DNA of the CDR3: TGCGCCAGCAGCCAAGAGCGGCGGAGCTCCTACGAGCAGTACTTC.

This chain uses TRBV19 with TRBJ1-1; TRBD1 matches at 8 bases. Trimming cost V 1 base and J 4 bases; bases outside gene matches: 5. In germline, CDR1 is LNHDA, CDR2 SQIVND (reference sequence). The CDR3 runs 15 residues. The CDR3 here is CASSIGQGRVTEAFF. In nucleotides, the CDR3 is TGTGCCAGTAGTATAGGACAGGGGAGGGTCACTGAAGCTTTCTTT.

This clonotype was seen a handful of times. The chain is built from TRBV19 and TRBJ1-2; 7 positions agree with TRBD1. The junction had 7 bases not matched to a gene; V was cut back by 3 bases and J by 3 bases. CDR3 length equals 15 residues. The germline CDR1 and CDR2 sequences are LNHDA and SQIVND (reference sequence). In DNA, the CDR3 is TGTGCCAGTAGTATCGGGCAGGGGGTTTACTATGGCTACACCTTC. Translation gives CASSIGQGVYYGYTF.

DNA for the CDR3: TGTGCCAGCACTCGACAGGGGACCGGGGAGCTGTTTTTT. Protein product: CASTRQGTGELFF. The gene calls are TRBV2 and TRBJ2-2; 8 bases are a match to TRBD1. The CDR3 extends over 13 amino acids. Germline V lookup: CDR1 SNHLY, CDR2 FYNNEI. J lost 5 bases, V lost 7 bases, and 3 bases had no gene match. The full variable domain, its missing parts supplied by reference TRBV2 and TRBJ2-2, is EPEVTQTPSHQVTQMGQEVILRCVPISNHLYFYWYRQILGQKVEFLVSFYNNEISEKSEIFDDQFSVERPDGSNFTLKIRSTKLEDSAMYFCASTRQGTGELFFGEGSRLTVL.

V is TRBV5-1 and J is TRBJ2-7; D not certain. The ends were cut back, 2 bases at V and 3 bases at J, with 3 bases in the middle. The CDR3 loop spans 11 amino acids. Germline lookup yields CDR1 SGHRS and CDR2 YFSETQ. The chain's CDR3 is CASSFDYEQYF. CDR3 bases: TGCGCCAGCAGCTTCGACTACGAGCAGTACTTC.

The chain employs TRBV7-9 and TRBJ2-5, with 15 bases fitting TRBD2. The J segment lost 5 bases and the V segment lost 3 bases, leaving 7 bases of the junction unmatched. Germline values: CDR1 SEHNR, CDR2 FQNEAQ (reference sequence). CDR3 length: 17 residues. The CDR3 is CASSFRTSGGAIETQYF. The CDR3 DNA is TGTGCCAGCAGCTTCAGGACTAGCGGGGGGGCGATTGAGACCCAGTACTTC. Variable domain in full (rest from reference TRBV7-9 and TRBJ2-5): DTGVSQNPRHKITKRGQNVTFRCDPISEHNRLYWYRQTLGQGPEFLTYFQNEAQLEKSRLLSDRFSAERPKGSFSTLEIQRTEQGDSAMYLCASSFRTSGGAIETQYFGPGTRLLVL.

A few counts support this clonotype. This chain joins TRBV20-1 and TRBJ2-5, with TRBD1 matching over 9 bases. Looked up from germline, CDR1 is DFQATT and CDR2 is SNEGSKA (reference sequence). This CDR3 region has 15 residues. Losses at the gene ends were 6 bases for V and 4 bases for J; bases not matched to a gene: 12. This chain's CDR3 is CSARSGTGFRETQYF. CDR3 nucleotide sequence: TGCAGTGCCAGGAGCGGGACAGGGTTTAGAGAGACCCAGTACTTC.

Concerning this clonotype itself: The junction and the germline gene differ at one end; a read error may be behind it. The rearrangement joins TRBV2 to TRBJ2-3; D unclear. The CDR3 is 13 amino acids. The V gene's germline CDR1 is SNHLY and CDR2 FYNNEI. The CDR3 DNA reads as TGTGCCAGCACTTATACGAGCACAGATACGCGGTATTTT. Translating it yields CASTYTSTDTRYF.

The rearrangement joins TRBV12-5 to TRBJ2-7; D perhaps matches TRBD1 (6 bases). Per germline, CDR1 LGHNT and CDR2 FRNRAP. The ends were cut back, 1 base at V and 8 bases at J, with 18 bases in the middle. The CDR3 is made up of 15 amino acids. The CDR3 protein is CASGLARDTERKQYF. CDR3 in DNA: TGTGCTAGTGGTTTGGCCCGGGACACGGAAAGGAAGCAGTACTTC.

This clonotype appeared a single time. The rearrangement joins TRBV5-1 to TRBJ1-2; D possibly corresponds to TRBD1 (5 bases). Germline CDR1 reads SGHRS; CDR2 reads YFSETQ. The CDR3 has 18 amino acids. V shed 4 bases and J shed 2 bases, with 24 bases lying between them. CDR3 amino acids: CASSPTPSDMFRNYGYTF. DNA for the CDR3: TGCGCCAGCAGCCCCACCCCCTCGGACATGTTTCGCAACTATGGCTACACCTTC.

The chain has TRBV7-2 and TRBJ2-3, with TRBD2 matching over 8 bases. V shed 3 bases and J 3 bases; nucleotides not matched to a gene: 5. CDR1 is SGHTA and CDR2 is FQGNSA in the germline V gene. There are 15 residues in the CDR3. The CDR3 protein is CASSFRTSGTDTQYF. The CDR3, as DNA: TGTGCCAGCAGCTTTAGAACTAGCGGAACAGATACGCAGTATTTT.

The chain links TRBV20-1 to TRBJ2-6; 10 bases agree with TRBD1. This CDR3 spans 17 amino acids. Germline V gene lookup returns CDR1 DFQATT and CDR2 SNEGSKA (reference sequence). Germline trimming cut 1 base from V and 2 bases from J; bases unmatched to any gene: 5. In DNA, the CDR3 is TGCAGTGCTAGAGGACAGGGGGCGCGCCCTGGGGCCAACGTCCTGACTTTC. It codes for CSARGQGARPGANVLTF.

This CDR3 reads CASNPTPGNYGYTF. CDR3 bases: TGTGCCAGCAACCCGACCCCGGGAAACTATGGCTACACCTTC. The chain has TRBV6-1 and TRBJ1-2; D not resolved. Between the trimmed V and J ends, which lost 7 bases and 2 bases, there was a span of 14 bases. From germline, CDR1 is MNHNS and CDR2 SASEGT. This CDR3 comprises 14 residues.

This clonotype occurred a few times. V gene TRBV11-3 combines with J gene TRBJ2-1; D tentatively fits TRBD1 or TRBD2 (5 bases each). Per the germline V gene, CDR1 is SGHNT and CDR2 is YENEEA. The V gene lost 2 bases and the J gene lost 4 bases, with 9 bases spanning the gap. The CDR3 loop spans 14 amino acids. CDR3 region: CASSLRGAYNEQFF. Written as DNA, the CDR3 is TGTGCCAGCAGCTTAAGAGGGGCGTACAATGAGCAGTTCTTC.

The rearrangement joins TRBV20-1 to TRBJ2-1; 7 bases fit TRBD1. The CDR3 spans 14 residues. V gave up 6 bases and J gave up 9 bases; unmatched junction bases: 14. CDR1 is DFQATT and CDR2 is SNEGSKA in the germline V gene (reference sequence). This CDR3 is CSAHTTGPRGEQFF. The CDR3 bases are TGCAGTGCCCATACGACAGGGCCTCGGGGTGAGCAGTTCTTC.

The gene calls are TRBV20-1 and TRBJ2-3, with D possibly called TRBD1 or TRBD2 (5 bases each). Per germline, CDR1 DFQATT and CDR2 SNEGSKA (reference sequence). The CDR3 consists of 19 residues. The ends were cut back, 1 base at V and 2 bases at J, with 25 bases in the middle. The CDR3 loop reads CSARVGDPPDRGPTDTQYF. CDR3 nucleotide sequence: TGCAGTGCTAGAGTGGGGGACCCACCCGATCGCGGACCCACAGATACGCAGTATTTT.

The chain couples TRBV15 to TRBJ2-5; D remains ambiguous. Trimming pared 8 bases from V and 2 bases from J, leaving 15 bases between. CDR1 and CDR2 (germline): LNHNV, YYDKDF (reference sequence). The CDR3 is made up of 14 amino acids. The CDR3 DNA reads as TGTGCCACCCGTAGGAGCTATATACAAGAGACCCAGTACTTC. Its translation: CATRRSYIQETQYF.